This T cell receptor beta chain was identified in a study of lymphopenia after photon versus proton radiotherapy. Germline V gives CDR1 SGHDN, CDR2 FVKESK. The CDR3 runs 14 residues. V lost 1 base and J lost 0, with 6 bases in between. Libraries were prepared by immunoSEQ multiplex PCR; TCRdb keeps only in-frame clonotypes and omits some of them. This sample has tens of thousands of clones, with around 90% found just once. The input for sequencing was peripheral blood, taken from a patient treated with proton-based radiotherapy. The TCR was taken from a man older than 75 with esophageal cancer. The J gene is TRBJ1-1, the V gene TRBV14; D uncertain. The CDR3 reads CASSQGNLNTEAFF. CDR3 nucleotide sequence: TGTGCCAGCAGCCAAGGAAACTTGAACACTGAAGCTTTCTTT.